These 12 T cell receptor beta chains share one sample of origin, sequenced in a study of cytomegalovirus exposure and HLA in healthy donors. The PCR made use of 60 Vbeta and 13 Jbeta primers. Here immunoSEQ multiplex PCR was the method, and the copy in TCRdb shows in-frame clones only, minus some. The sample holds 140,000 or so clones, roughly 84% seen once. Sequencing was done on a sample of PBMCs. The receptors were gathered from a boy aged 2 to 9 in good health and CMV-seronegative.

This chain connects TRBV27 to TRBJ1-1; D remains unclear. CDR1 is MNHEY, CDR2 SMNVEV, per germline (reference sequence). The V end lost 9 bases, the J end lost 0 bases, and 5 bases lay between the germline ends. CDR3 size: 11 residues. The CDR3 here is CASRLNTEAFF. In DNA form, the CDR3 reads TGTGCCAGTCGTCTGAACACTGAAGCTTTCTTT.

The gene calls are TRBV12-2 and TRBJ2-7; no DNA check was done on the table's D call, TRBD2. TRBV12-2 is reported as a pseudogene. CDR3 length: 16 residues. The CDR3 bases are TGTGCAAGTCGCTTAGAACTAGCGGGAGGTTCCTACGAGCAGTACTTC. Amino acids: CASRLELAGGSYEQYF.

This chain uses TRBV7-9 with TRBJ2-6; D is ambiguous. The CDR3 consists of 15 residues. Germline lookup yields CDR1 SEHNR and CDR2 FQNEAQ (reference sequence). Trimming pared 6 bases from V and 5 bases from J, leaving 14 bases between. The CDR3 protein is CASSPTGLWANVLTF. CDR3 nucleotide sequence: TGTGCCAGCAGTCCCACCGGTTTATGGGCCAACGTCCTGACTTTC.

The J gene is TRBJ2-7, the V gene TRBV5-1, with D maybe TRBD1 (6 bases). CDR1 is SGHRS and CDR2 is YFSETQ in the germline V gene. This CDR3 has 14 residues. V lost 4 bases and J 5 bases, leaving 16 bases between the germline ends. The CDR3 is CASSARQATDEQYF. The CDR3 nucleotides are TGCGCCAGCAGCGCCAGACAGGCCACAGACGAGCAGTACTTC.

CDR3 amino acids: CAWSVGLGNTEAFF. CDR3 bases: TGTGCCTGGAGTGTGGGGCTCGGGAACACTGAAGCTTTCTTT. V is TRBV30 and J is TRBJ1-1; D may be TRBD1 (5 bases). V gave up 0 bases and J gave up 1 base, with 9 bases separating them. Germline values: CDR1 GTSNPN, CDR2 SVGIG (reference sequence). The CDR3 totals 14 residues.

This rearrangement joins TRBV5-6 to TRBJ2-1, with D perhaps TRBD1 (6 bases). With 4 bases removed from V and 5 bases from J, the gap between germline ends came to 19 bases. The CDR3 is 16 amino acids. Germline CDR1 and CDR2: SGHDT and YYEEEE. The CDR3 DNA follows: TGTGCCAGCAGCGGAAGAACAGGGCCGGAACACAATGAGCAGTTCTTC. Its translation is CASSGRTGPEHNEQFF.

In this sample, this clone turned up a few times. The chain links TRBV6-4 to TRBJ2-1; 7 nucleotides line up with TRBD2. This CDR3 is built from 15 residues. Trimming took 6 bases from V and 2 from J; bases not matched to a gene: 7. Germline V gene lookup returns CDR1 MRHNA and CDR2 SNTAGT. Written as DNA, the CDR3 is TGTGCCAGCAGCTTACTCGGGGGGACCTACAATGAGCAGTTCTTC. Residues: CASSLLGGTYNEQFF.

V usage is TRBV7-6 and J usage is TRBJ1-1; D remains ambiguous. This CDR3 is 13 amino acids long. In germline, CDR1 is SGHVS, CDR2 FNYEAQ. Trimming shortened V by 2 bases and J by 6 bases, and 10 bases separated the two germline ends. CDR3 amino acids: CASSLNPRSEAFF. The CDR3, as DNA: TGTGCCAGCAGCTTAAATCCACGGTCTGAAGCTTTCTTT.

The chain uses TRBV27 and TRBJ2-1; TRBD2 matches at 7 bases. Germline trimming cut 2 bases from V and 6 bases from J; bases unmatched to any gene: 7. Per the germline V gene, CDR1 is MNHEY and CDR2 is SMNVEV (reference sequence). The CDR3 spans 15 residues. This CDR3 is CASSLRGRGGNEQFF. The CDR3 DNA sequence: TGTGCCAGCAGTTTACGGGGTCGCGGGGGCAATGAGCAGTTCTTC.

The CDR3 bases are TGTGCCAGCAGTGAGGTGGCCTTCGGGGGGGCGCAAAACTATGGCTACACCTTC. As protein: CASSEVAFGGAQNYGYTF. The J gene is TRBJ1-2, the V gene TRBV6-4; possibly TRBD1 for D (6 bases). From germline, CDR1 is MRHNA and CDR2 SNTAGT. The CDR3 sequence is 18 residues long. Trimming cost V 3 bases and J 2 bases, with 22 bases left between them.

The V gene is TRBV30, the J gene TRBJ2-7; a possible D gene is TRBD2 (7 bases). Trimming removed 4 bases at V and 7 bases at J, with 11 bases between. The CDR3 consists of 11 residues. Germline V gene lookup returns CDR1 GTSNPN and CDR2 SVGIG (reference sequence). The CDR3, as DNA: TGTGCCTGGACGGGGGGCATTGAGCAGTACTTC. Translating it yields CAWTGGIEQYF.

The rearrangement links TRBV4-1 to TRBJ2-7; no reliable D call. Trimming left V 1 base short and J 0 bases short, with 10 bases between. CDR3 length equals 15 residues. In germline, CDR1 is MGHRA, CDR2 YSYEKL. The CDR3 sequence: CASSQVSVASYEQYF. CDR3 sequence (DNA): TGCGCCAGCAGCCAAGTATCAGTGGCCTCCTACGAGCAGTACTTC.